The 4 T cell receptor beta chains below come from one sample, sequenced in a study of CDR3 diversity in severe acne. TCRdb redid the calling of the PCR reads with MiXCR, one entry per CDR3 protein. The data contain about 86,000 distinct CDR3 sequences, 45% to 60% of them singletons. Sequenced sample: blood. These receptors were collected from a male donor in good health, without acne.

On this clonotype itself: This CDR3 is missing its conserved last phenylalanine or tryptophan, likely due to a read error. The DNA is left out, because the CDR3 cannot be placed on it with certainty; the CDR3 is given as TCRdb lists it. The J gene is TRBJ1-6, the V gene TRBV9; TRBD1 is the table's D call and was not checked against the DNA. CDR1 and CDR2 from the germline V gene are SGDLS and YYNGEE. Termini included, the CDR3 measures 14 amino acids. This CDR3 reads CASRPGPNHSPLQS.

V and J are TRBV20-1 and TRBJ2-7, with D possibly matching TRBD1 (7 bases). The CDR3 contains 12 residues. The germline V gene has CDR1 DFQATT and CDR2 SNEGSKA (reference sequence). Trimming removed 4 bases at V and 3 bases at J, with 10 bases between. The CDR3 DNA sequence: TGCAGTGCTAACCAGGGGGGCTACGAGCAGTACTTC. It encodes CSANQGGYEQYF.

This chain uses TRBV7-3 with TRBJ2-3; TRBD2 matches at 10 bases. V lost 6 bases to trimming and J lost 5 bases; unmatched junction nucleotides: 8. CDR1 is SGHTA, CDR2 FQGTGA, per germline. The CDR3 totals 15 residues. CDR3 sequence (DNA): TGTGCCAGCAGACCCAGCGGGGGGGCATTAGATACGCAGTATTTT. Translating it yields CASRPSGGALDTQYF.

Remarks on this clonotype: The final CDR3 position lacks the conserved phenylalanine or tryptophan, pointing to a likely read error. V gene TRBV5-1 combines with J gene TRBJ2-7, with 15 positions matching TRBD2. This CDR3 is built from 16 residues. V lost 3 bases and J lost 5; bases outside the gene matches: 6. CDR1 and CDR2 (germline): SGHRS, YFSETQ. DNA of the CDR3: TGCGCCAGCAGCTATGGGACTAGCGGGAGGCGAGACGAGCAGTACTGC. Translated, it gives CASSYGTSGRRDEQYC.